This T cell receptor (beta chain) was observed in a study of shared clonotypes between healthy human individuals. Generated by immunoSEQ multiplex PCR, the TCRdb table keeps only in-frame clones and is missing some. Altogether under 1,100,000 clones are present, 78% being singletons, with the ten largest covering 0.5% to 0.65%. Source material: memory CD4+ T cells from PBMCs. The subset denotes: CD45RA-negative fraction. The origin of this receptor is a man between 18 and 35 years old in good health. Some clones in this sample may be carry-over from other donors' samples.

The CDR3 DNA reads TGCAGCGTTTTCGGGGGAGCAGAGACCCAGTACTTC. Translation gives CSVFGGAETQYF. This chain connects TRBV29-1 to TRBJ2-5; tentative D call: TRBD2 (6 bases). Germline lookup yields CDR1 SQVTM and CDR2 ANQGSEA. CDR3 length equals 12 residues. The V gene lost 5 bases and the J gene lost 4 bases, with 11 bases spanning the gap.